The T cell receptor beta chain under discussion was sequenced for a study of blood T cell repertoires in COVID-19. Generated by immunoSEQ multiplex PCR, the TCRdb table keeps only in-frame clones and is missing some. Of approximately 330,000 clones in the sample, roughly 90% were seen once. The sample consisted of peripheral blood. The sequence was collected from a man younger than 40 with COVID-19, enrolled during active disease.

The CDR3 nucleotides read TGTGCCACTTCACTGCTTCCTACCTTTAACACCGGGGAGCTGTTTTTT. It is translated as CATSLLPTFNTGELFF. V usage is TRBV15 and J usage is TRBJ2-2, with D unclear. This CDR3 is 16 amino acids long. V was clipped by 9 bases and J by 2 bases, with 19 bases between them. Germline CDR1 LNHNV, CDR2 YYDKDF (reference sequence).